Listed below are T cell receptor beta chains from one sample, sequenced in a study of pediatric ulcerative colitis. TCRdb's table, derived via immunoSEQ multiplex PCR, lists solely in-frame clones and lacks some. Found here are tens of thousands of clones, 75% of them singletons; the top ten hold approximately 9%. Sequencing used gut tissue. Receptor source: a boy between 10 and 17 years old with severe ulcerative colitis. The CDR3 runs from the conserved cysteine through the conserved F or W. D genes are given only for firm matches.

-	TRBV18	CASSPPESDTQYF
TRBD1	TRBV28	CASRDLNQGGNQPQHF
TRBD1	TRBV5-1	CASSLAQGGTEAFF
-	TRBV14	CASSYDRQEAYEQYF
TRBD2	TRBV29-1	CSAVGRGPDTQYF
-	TRBV7-3	CASSLTGQDTQYF
-	TRBV15	CATSRDEGVGQPQHF
TRBD1	TRBV27	CASSPMTGGNYGYTF
-	TRBV18	CASSPPGSNQPQHF
-	TRBV6-1	CASSEIWAATKNIQYF
-	TRBV28	CASSLLQDYGYTF
-	TRBV5-6	CASSLGITDTQYF
TRBD1	TRBV27	CASGTVNEKLFF
TRBD1	TRBV25-1	CASSGTGYTDTQYF
TRBD1	TRBV6-5	CASSLQGGNQPQHF
-	TRBV12-5	CASGLAEGSGELFF
TRBD1	TRBV6-4	CASSDTGGYGYTF
-	TRBV4-1	CASSQVFGRLSNQPQHF
-	TRBV4-1	CASSRGKGTEAFF
TRBD1	TRBV9	CASSVGLTGANGELFF
-	TRBV25-1	CASSMGLYGYTF
-	TRBV7-3	CASSSTRQASNTGELFF